Shown below are 11 T cell receptor beta chains from a single sample sequenced in a study of cytotoxic CD8 clonotypes in ibrutinib-treated CLL. The assay was immunoSEQ multiplex PCR, and TCRdb's table has in-frame clones only and misses some. This table holds over 120,000 clones, 75% to 85% found once. The sequencing used PBMCs, collected after 12 months of ibrutinib treatment. These receptors all come from a human donor with chronic lymphocytic leukemia.

The chain is built from TRBV6-5 and TRBJ1-1; TRBD1 is a possible D gene (6 bases). The CDR3 has 14 amino acids. V was clipped by 5 bases and J by 1 base, with 11 bases between them. Germline V gene lookup returns CDR1 MNHEY and CDR2 SVGAGI. The CDR3 sequence: CASSTQDRNTEAFF. For the CDR3, the DNA is TGTGCCAGCAGTACACAGGACAGGAACACTGAAGCTTTCTTT.

The CDR3 region has the DNA TGTGCCAGCAGCTTGGTAGAGCGGGACTCCTACAATGAGCAGTTCTTC. This translates into CASSLVERDSYNEQFF. The chain employs TRBV5-4 and TRBJ2-1, with 7 bases aligning to TRBD2. J lost 0 bases, V lost 0 bases, and 3 bases had no gene match. The V gene's germline CDR1 is SGHNT and CDR2 YYREEE (reference sequence). This CDR3 region has 16 residues.

The rearrangement uses TRBV9 and TRBJ2-2, with 7 bases matching TRBD1. The J segment lost 2 bases and the V segment lost 6 bases, leaving 4 bases of the junction unmatched. The CDR3 covers 14 residues. Germline CDR1 reads SGDLS; CDR2 reads YYNGEE. This chain's CDR3 is CASNYRGNTGELFF. The CDR3 DNA is TGTGCCAGCAACTACAGGGGAAACACCGGGGAGCTGTTTTTT.

The chain carries TRBV7-3 and TRBJ2-1; the match to TRBD2 covers 10 bases. Germline V gene lookup returns CDR1 SGHTA and CDR2 FQGTGA. This CDR3 has 16 residues. J lost 4 bases, V lost 5 bases, and 8 bases had no gene match. The CDR3 spells CASSPRGTSAYNEQFF. In DNA form, the CDR3 reads TGTGCCAGCAGCCCTAGGGGGACTAGCGCGTACAATGAGCAGTTCTTC.

V gene TRBV7-8 combines with J gene TRBJ2-7; D gene ambiguous. CDR3 length equals 13 residues. The V gene lost 6 bases and the J gene lost 4 bases, with 13 bases spanning the gap. CDR1 SGHVS and CDR2 FQNEAQ come from the germline V gene. The CDR3 coding sequence is TGTGCCAGCAGTTTAACGGGCCTGTACGAGCAGTACTTC. This translates into CASSLTGLYEQYF. Complete variable domain (other parts from reference TRBV7-8 and TRBJ2-7): GAGVSQSPRYKVAKRGQDVALRCDPISGHVSLFWYQQALGQGPEFLTYFQNEAQLDKSGLPSDRFFAERPEGSVSTLKIQRTQQEDSAVYLCASSLTGLYEQYFGPGTRLTVT.

This clone was seen only once. The genes are TRBV4-2 and TRBJ2-1, with 10 bases fitting TRBD2. CDR1 LGHNA and CDR2 YNFKEQ come from the germline V gene. V trimming: 1 base; J trimming: 5 bases; junction bases outside the gene matches: 8. This CDR3 has 17 residues. The CDR3 region has the DNA TGTGCCAGCAGCCAAGGGTCCCTAGCGGGAGTTAACAATGAGCAGTTCTTC. Translation: CASSQGSLAGVNNEQFF.

The V call is TRBV5-4, the J call TRBJ2-5; TRBD1 is a possible D gene (5 bases). The CDR3 is made up of 14 amino acids. V lost 4 bases, J lost 2 bases, and 12 bases lay in between. CDR1 is SGHNT and CDR2 is YYREEE in the germline V gene (reference sequence). The CDR3 protein is CASSLSGIQETQYF. The CDR3 region has the DNA TGTGCCAGCAGCCTCTCAGGGATACAAGAGACCCAGTACTTC. Variable domain in full (rest from reference TRBV5-4 and TRBJ2-5): ETGVTQSPTHLIKTRGQQVTLRCSSQSGHNTVSWYQQALGQGPQFIFQYYREEENGRGNFPPRFSGLQFPNYSSELNVNALELDDSALYLCASSLSGIQETQYFGPGTRLLVL.

J is TRBJ2-2 and V is TRBV11-3, with 9 bases fitting TRBD1. Germline trimming cut 6 bases from V and 6 bases from J; bases unmatched to any gene: 14. The CDR3 consists of 17 residues. CDR1 and CDR2 (germline): SGHNT, YENEEA. Written as DNA, the CDR3 is TGTGCCAGCAGTCGAAGAGAGGGACAGGGTCTGTCCGGGGAGCTGTTTTTT. Translation: CASSRREGQGLSGELFF.

This clone has just a few counts. This chain uses TRBV4-1 with TRBJ2-4; either TRBD1 or TRBD2 may fit D (5 bases each). The CDR3 consists of 15 residues. V was cut by 4 bases and J by 3 bases, with 13 bases left in between. Germline CDR1 is MGHRA and CDR2 is YSYEKL. The CDR3, as DNA: TGCGCCAGCAGCCGTCTCCGGGGCGGCAAAAACATTCAGTACTTC. This sequence encodes CASSRLRGGKNIQYF.

This clone was counted a single time. V and J are TRBV6-1 and TRBJ1-3; no reliable D call. V gave up 3 bases and J gave up 3 bases, with 6 bases separating them. The germline V gene encodes CDR1 MNHNS and CDR2 SASEGT. The length of the CDR3 is 13 residues. DNA for the CDR3: TGTGCCAGCAGTGAGTCCGGTGGAAACACCATATATTTT. Translated: CASSESGGNTIYF.

This clone was observed a single time. The chain has TRBV10-2 and TRBJ2-7, with unresolved D. CDR1 is WSHSY, CDR2 SAAADI, per germline. V gave up 4 bases and J gave up 6 bases, with 4 bases separating them. The CDR3 has 10 amino acids. The CDR3 loop reads CASSGAEQYF. DNA for the CDR3: TGCGCCAGCAGTGGTGCCGAGCAGTACTTC.